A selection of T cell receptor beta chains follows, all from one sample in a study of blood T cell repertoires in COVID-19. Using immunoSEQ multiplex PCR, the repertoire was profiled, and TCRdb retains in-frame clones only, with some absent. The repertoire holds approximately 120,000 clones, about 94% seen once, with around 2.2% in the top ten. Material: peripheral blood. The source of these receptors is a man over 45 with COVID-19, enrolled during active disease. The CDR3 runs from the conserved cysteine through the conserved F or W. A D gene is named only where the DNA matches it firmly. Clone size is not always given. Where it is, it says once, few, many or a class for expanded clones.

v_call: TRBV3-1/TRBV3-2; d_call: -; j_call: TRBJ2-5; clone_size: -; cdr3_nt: TGTGCCAGCAGCCAAACTGGGCAGCCCCAAGAGACCCAGTACTTC; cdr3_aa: CASSQTGQPQETQYF
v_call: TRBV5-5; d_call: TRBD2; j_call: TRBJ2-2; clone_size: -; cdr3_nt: TGTGCCAGCAGCAGAGCCACGGGACTATCCGGGGAGCTGTTTTTT; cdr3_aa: CASSRATGLSGELFF
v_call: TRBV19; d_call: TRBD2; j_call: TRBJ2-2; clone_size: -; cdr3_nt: TGTGCCAGTAGGGGACTAGCTCCCACCGGGGAGCTGTTTTTT; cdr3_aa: CASRGLAPTGELFF
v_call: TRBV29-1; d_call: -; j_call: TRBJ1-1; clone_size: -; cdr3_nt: TGCGGGGGAGGGGACCTCCTACCCGAAGCTTTCTTT; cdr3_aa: CGGGDLLPEAFF
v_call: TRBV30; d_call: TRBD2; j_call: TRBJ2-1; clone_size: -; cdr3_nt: TGTGCCTGGAGTGTACCGGAAGCGGGGGGACGGAATGAGCAGTTCTTC; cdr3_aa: CAWSVPEAGGRNEQFF
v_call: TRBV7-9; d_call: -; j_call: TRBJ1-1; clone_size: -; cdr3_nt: TGTGCCAGCAGCTCCCTTGAAGGGGTTTGGAACACTGAAGCTTTCTTT; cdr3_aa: CASSSLEGVWNTEAFF
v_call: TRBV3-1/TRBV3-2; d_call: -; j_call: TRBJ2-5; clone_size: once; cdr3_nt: TGTGCCAGCAGCCAATTTACAGGGACCCAAGAGACCCAGTACTTC; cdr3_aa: CASSQFTGTQETQYF
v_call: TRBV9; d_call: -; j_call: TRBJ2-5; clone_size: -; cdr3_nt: TGTGCCAGCAGCTCGAGACAAAGCGGAGAGACCCAGTACTTC; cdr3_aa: CASSSRQSGETQYF
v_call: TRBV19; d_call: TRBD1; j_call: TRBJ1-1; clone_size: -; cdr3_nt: TGTGCCAGTAGGAGATCCCAGGGGGCTGGCACTGAAGCTTTCTTT; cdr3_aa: CASRRSQGAGTEAFF
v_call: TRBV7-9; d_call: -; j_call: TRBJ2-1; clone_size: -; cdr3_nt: TGTGCCAGCAGCCGACGGACTGGGAATGAGCAGTTCTTC; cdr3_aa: CASSRRTGNEQFF
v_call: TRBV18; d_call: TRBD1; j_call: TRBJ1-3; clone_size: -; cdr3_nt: TGTGCCAGCTCACCGGGACAGCTAAACACCATATATTTT; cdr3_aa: CASSPGQLNTIYF
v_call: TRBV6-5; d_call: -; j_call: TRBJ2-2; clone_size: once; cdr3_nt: TGTGCCAGCCGTCGACCGGGTGGCCTAACCGGGGAGCTGTTTTTT; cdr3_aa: CASRRPGGLTGELFF
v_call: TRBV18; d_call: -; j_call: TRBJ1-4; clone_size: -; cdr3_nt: TGTGCCAGCTCACCACCGGCAGGGAGGGGTGAAAAACTGTTTTTT; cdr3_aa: CASSPPAGRGEKLFF
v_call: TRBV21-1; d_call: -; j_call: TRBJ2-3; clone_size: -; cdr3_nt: TGTGCCAGCAGCACCGGGACAGCGGAAATACCTAGCACAGATACGCAGTATTTT; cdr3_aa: CASSTGTAEIPSTDTQYF
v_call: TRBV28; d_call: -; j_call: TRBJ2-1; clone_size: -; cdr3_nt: TGTGCCAGCAGCCCGGCTGGGGGACACGGATACAATGAGCAGTTCTTC; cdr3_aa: CASSPAGGHGYNEQFF
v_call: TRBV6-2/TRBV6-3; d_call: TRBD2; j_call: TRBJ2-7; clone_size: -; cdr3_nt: TGTGCCAGCAGTTACGGTCTAGCGGGAGGGTACGAGCAGTACTTC; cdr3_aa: CASSYGLAGGYEQYF
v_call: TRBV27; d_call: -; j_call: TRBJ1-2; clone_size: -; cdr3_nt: TGTGCCAGCACGAAGGGGGGGAATTATGGCTACACCTTC; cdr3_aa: CASTKGGNYGYTF